Below are 19 T cell receptor beta chains sequenced from a single sample in a study of T cells in Graves' hyperthyroidism and ophthalmopathy. Researchers amplified the TCR beta CDR3 regions from RNA transcripts. When the TCR CDR3 underwent first-round RT-PCR, the HTBI primer set was used. In TCRdb, the multiplex PCR reads were re-called with MiXCR into one record per CDR3 protein. The top ten hold 7.9% of the sample, which has under 300,000 distinct CDR3 sequences, about an eighth seen once. Sequenced material: blood. The receptors were sampled from a woman aged 40 to 49 with Graves' hyperthyroidism.

This clonotype was detected ten times or more. CDR3 DNA: TGTGCCAGCAGCGTAGCCCCACCGGCCAAAAACATTCAGTACTTC. The encoded protein is CASSVAPPAKNIQYF. The rearrangement uses TRBV28 and TRBJ2-4, with D uncertain. Germline V gene data show CDR1 as MDHEN and CDR2 as SYDVKM. The CDR3 sequence is 15 residues long. V gave up 6 bases and J gave up 1 base, with 13 bases separating them.

This clonotype came up many times. The rearrangement uses TRBV12-3 or TRBV12-4 and TRBJ2-1; D may correspond to TRBD1 or TRBD2 (5 bases each). This CDR3 is 14 amino acids long. The ends were cut back, 4 bases at V and 7 bases at J, with 14 bases in the middle. CDR3 DNA: TGTGCCAGCAGTTCGGGGACCGTAAGAAATGAGCAGTTCTTC. It specifies CASSSGTVRNEQFF.

This chain links TRBV7-2 with TRBJ2-3, with TRBD2 matching over 8 bases. The junction had 2 bases not matched to a gene; V was cut back by 1 base and J by 2 bases. The CDR3 consists of 15 residues. Germline V gene lookup returns CDR1 SGHTA and CDR2 FQGNSA. In DNA form, the CDR3 reads TGTGCCAGCAGCTTAGTTAGCGGGACCACAGATACGCAGTATTTT. Protein: CASSLVSGTTDTQYF.

This clonotype was seen many times. Here the CDR3 reads CSVRGQPIYGYTF. As DNA, the CDR3 is TGCAGCGTTCGTGGGCAGCCGATCTATGGCTACACCTTC. This chain connects TRBV29-1 to TRBJ1-2, with D unclear. In germline, CDR1 is SQVTM, CDR2 ANQGSEA. The CDR3 contains 13 residues. With 5 bases removed from V and 4 bases from J, the gap between germline ends came to 14 bases.

Ten or more counts support this clonotype. The J gene is TRBJ2-5, the V gene TRBV6-1, with 13 bases matching TRBD2. The ends lost 4 bases at V and 3 bases at J; junction bases unmatched: 2. Germline V gives CDR1 MNHNS, CDR2 SASEGT. The length of the CDR3 is 15 residues. In DNA form, the CDR3 reads TGTGCCAGCAGTGTTGGGACTAGCGGGAAAGAGACCCAGTACTTC. Its protein product is CASSVGTSGKETQYF.

This clonotype was recorded a few times. The rearrangement joins TRBV20-1 to TRBJ2-1; TRBD2 aligns across 9 bases. This CDR3 comprises 16 residues. Trimming took 1 base from V and 1 from J; bases not matched to a gene: 5. CDR1 DFQATT and CDR2 SNEGSKA come from the germline V gene (reference sequence). CDR3 nucleotides: TGCAGTGCTAGAGTCGCGGGAGGGGGTTCCTACAATGAGCAGTTCTTC. Translation gives CSARVAGGGSYNEQFF.

This sequence joins TRBV6-2 or TRBV6-3 and TRBJ2-7, with D unresolved. The CDR3 runs 13 residues. V gave up 10 bases and J gave up 4 bases, with 17 bases separating them. Germline V lookup: CDR1 MNHEY, CDR2 SVGEGT. CDR3 nucleotide sequence: TGTGCCACGCGGACCGGGTCGGATTACGAGCAGTACTTC. It yields the protein CATRTGSDYEQYF.

This clonotype has ten or more counts. This chain joins TRBV10-3 and TRBJ2-2, with 7 positions matching TRBD2. The CDR3 length is 17 residues. Germline V gives CDR1 ENHRY, CDR2 SYGVKD. The V segment lost 2 bases and the J segment 6 bases; nucleotides outside the gene matches: 12. This CDR3 reads CAISEESSGGRAGELFF. The CDR3 nucleotides read TGTGCCATCAGTGAGGAGTCTAGCGGAGGACGGGCCGGGGAGCTGTTTTTT.

This sequence joins TRBV10-3 and TRBJ2-5; D call uncertain. Germline assignment: CDR1 ENHRY and CDR2 SYGVKD. The CDR3 spans 14 residues. Trimming took off 3 bases at V and 2 bases at J, with 10 bases between the two ends. CDR3 in DNA: TGTGCCATCAGTGATCCCGCCGGTCAAGAGACCCAGTACTTC. The encoded protein is CAISDPAGQETQYF.

This clonotype was seen more than once but under ten times. The rearrangement joins TRBV20-1 to TRBJ2-7; D might be TRBD1 or TRBD2, each matching 5 bases. The V end was cut by 5 bases, the J end by 0 bases, with 17 bases between. CDR1 is DFQATT, CDR2 SNEGSKA, per germline (reference sequence). This CDR3 is built from 15 residues. The CDR3 DNA sequence: TGCAGTGCTCGGGACCCCGGATCGGGCTCCTACGAGCAGTACTTC. Protein product: CSARDPGSGSYEQYF.

Ten or more counts support this clonotype. The chain employs TRBV29-1 and TRBJ2-5; possibly TRBD2 for D (6 bases). With 3 bases removed from V and 5 bases from J, the gap between germline ends came to 13 bases. Germline V gene lookup returns CDR1 SQVTM and CDR2 ANQGSEA. The CDR3 consists of 13 residues. CDR3 region: CSVDVGGSETQYF. In DNA form, the CDR3 reads TGCAGCGTTGATGTGGGAGGTTCGGAGACCCAGTACTTC.

Only a few counts were recorded for this clonotype. The chain couples TRBV19 to TRBJ1-5; 8 bases map to TRBD1. From germline, CDR1 is LNHDA and CDR2 SQIVND (reference sequence). The CDR3 has 15 residues. Unmatched junction bases numbered 9, after V lost 7 bases and J lost 4 bases. The CDR3 protein is CASNYWTGSNQPQHF. DNA for the CDR3: TGTGCCAGTAATTATTGGACAGGGTCGAATCAGCCCCAGCATTTT.

The V call is TRBV12-3 or TRBV12-4, the J call TRBJ2-1; possible D gene TRBD1, 6 bases. Trimming stripped 0 bases from V and 6 bases from J, with 18 bases between. This CDR3 has 17 residues. The CDR3 here is CASSLALSRGPCNEQFF. CDR3 DNA: TGTGCCAGCAGTTTAGCGCTAAGCAGGGGACCCTGCAATGAGCAGTTCTTC.

This clonotype was recorded at least ten times. The V gene is TRBV5-5, the J gene TRBJ2-5, with unresolved D. This CDR3 region has 14 residues. Germline V gene lookup returns CDR1 SGHKS and CDR2 YYEKEE (reference sequence). V was shortened by 1 base and J by 6 bases, with 13 bases between the two germline ends. CDR3 sequence: CASSLLQDTKTQYF. The CDR3 DNA is TGTGCCAGCAGCTTGTTGCAGGATACGAAGACCCAGTACTTC. Supplemented by reference TRBV5-5 and TRBJ2-5, the full variable domain reads DAGVTQSPTHLIKTRGQQVTLRCSPISGHKSVSWYQQVLGQGPQFIFQYYEKEERGRGNFPDRFSARQFPNYSSELNVNALLLGDSALYLCASSLLQDTKTQYFGPGTRLLVL.

The chain recombines TRBV6-1 with TRBJ2-4, with D maybe TRBD2 (6 bases). V was trimmed by 7 bases and J by 3 bases, leaving 13 bases between them. The CDR3 loop spans 14 amino acids. In germline, CDR1 is MNHNS, CDR2 SASEGT. This chain's CDR3 is CASTDLAHKNIQYF. The CDR3 nucleotides read TGTGCCAGCACCGACCTAGCGCACAAAAACATTCAGTACTTC.

This clonotype came up many times. V is TRBV28 and J is TRBJ1-1; D is unclear. Germline V gene sequence: CDR1 MDHEN, CDR2 SYDVKM. The CDR3 contains 17 residues. Trimming took 3 bases from V and 3 from J, leaving 20 bases between them. CDR3 DNA: TGTGCCAGCAGTTTCTCCCCCTGGACTCTAAGGTACACTGAAGCTTTCTTT. Translated, it gives CASSFSPWTLRYTEAFF.

This clonotype showed up many times. CDR3: CASSLHGTSGSYEQYF. The CDR3 region has the DNA TGTGCCAGCAGCCTCCACGGCACTAGCGGGAGTTACGAGCAGTACTTC. This chain links TRBV11-3 with TRBJ2-7; 11 positions agree with TRBD2. The V and J ends lost 5 bases and 4 bases, in that order; junction bases with no gene match: 10. This CDR3 has 16 residues. Germline V gives CDR1 SGHNT, CDR2 YENEEA.

This clonotype was counted a few times. The rearrangement joins TRBV7-9 to TRBJ1-3, with TRBD1 as a possible D gene (5 bases). V was trimmed by 1 base and J by 0 bases, leaving 16 bases between them. The CDR3 is 18 residues long. CDR1 and CDR2 from the germline V gene are SEHNR and FQNEAQ (reference sequence). The CDR3 DNA is TGTGCCAGCAGCTTAGGGGGCGGTTATGGGAGCTCTGGAAACACCATATATTTT. This gives the protein CASSLGGGYGSSGNTIYF.

Ten or more counts support this clonotype. The junction departs from germline at one end; a sequencing error may be responsible. The chain links TRBV7-9 to TRBJ1-2, with unresolved D. Germline V gene sequence: CDR1 SEHNR, CDR2 FQNEAQ (reference sequence). There are 12 residues in the CDR3. In DNA, the CDR3 is TGTGCCAGCAGCTTAGGTGGGAGGTATACCTCCTTC. It specifies CASSLGGRYTSF.